The 22 T cell receptor beta chains reported below all come from one sample, sequenced in a study of neurological immune-mediated disorders. TCRdb re-called the 5' RACE reads through MiXCR, storing one row per CDR3 protein. The sample lists around 71,000 distinct CDR3 sequences, around 13% occurring once. The time point denotes: longitudinal time-point 1 (baseline). Sample: PBMCs. Receptors originate from a female donor with HTLV-1-associated myelopathy (HAM/TSP).

This clonotype was recorded many times. The chain combines TRBV7-7 with TRBJ2-5; TRBD1 matches at 9 bases. This CDR3 is built from 15 residues. CDR1 is SSHAT and CDR2 is FNYEAQ in the germline V gene (reference sequence). J was trimmed by 2 bases and V by 4 bases; bases with no gene match: 5. The CDR3 here is CASSSSGTGQETQYF. The CDR3 DNA reads as TGTGCCAGCAGCTCCTCCGGGACAGGGCAAGAGACCCAGTACTTC.

This clonotype has a count of ten or more. This chain uses TRBV11-2 with TRBJ2-1; TRBD2 matches at 9 bases. CDR1 and CDR2 (germline): SGHAT, FQNNGV. The CDR3 totals 16 residues. V lost 5 bases, J lost 0 bases, and 5 bases stayed unmatched. CDR3: CASSPLAGSSYNEQFF. CDR3 coding DNA: TGTGCCAGCAGCCCCCTAGCGGGGAGCTCCTACAATGAGCAGTTCTTC.

Points on this clonotype: A read error may be the cause here, since a much bigger clone is one base away. This chain connects TRBV28 to TRBJ2-7; D not certain. Per the germline V gene, CDR1 is MDHEN and CDR2 is SYDVKM. The CDR3 is made up of 15 amino acids. V was shortened by 5 bases and J by 1 base, with 15 bases between the two germline ends. As DNA, the CDR3 is TGTGCCAGCAGTCCCATCAGTCCAGTATCCTACGAGCAGTACTTC. Amino acids: CASSPISPVSYEQYF.

The chain recombines TRBV5-1 with TRBJ2-1; 9 positions agree with TRBD1. The junction had 9 bases not matched to a gene; V was cut back by 0 bases and J by 2 bases. Germline CDR1 SGHRS, CDR2 YFSETQ. The CDR3 contains 18 residues. The CDR3 DNA sequence: TGCGCCAGCAGCTTGGAAAAGACAGGGGGGGCAGCCTACAATGAGCAGTTCTTC. Translating gives CASSLEKTGGAAYNEQFF.

The chain uses TRBV27 and TRBJ2-7, with D uncertain. Trimming stripped 3 bases from V and 3 bases from J, with 12 bases between. This CDR3 region has 14 residues. Germline V CDR1 and CDR2: MNHEY, SMNVEV (reference sequence). CDR3 protein: CASSFPKGFYEQYF. CDR3 DNA: TGTGCCAGCAGTTTTCCAAAGGGTTTCTACGAGCAGTACTTC.

The chain uses TRBV12-5 and TRBJ2-6; no firm D call. CDR3 length equals 16 residues. The V end lost 7 bases, the J end lost 4 bases, and 17 bases lay between the germline ends. Germline V gene sequence: CDR1 LGHNT, CDR2 FRNRAP. Here the CDR3 reads CASVSTLSGGANVLTF. The CDR3 nucleotides are TGTGCTAGTGTCTCGACCCTCAGTGGGGGGGCCAACGTCCTGACTTTC.

At least ten counts were recorded for this clonotype. The chain has TRBV3-1 and TRBJ1-4; D ambiguous. Per the germline V gene, CDR1 is LGHDT and CDR2 is YNNKEL (reference sequence). Trimming took off 1 base at V and 7 bases at J, with 16 bases between the two ends. The CDR3 spans 16 residues. CDR3 sequence: CASSQATGGSGEKLFF. The DNA for the CDR3 is TGTGCCAGCAGCCAAGCAACCGGAGGGTCGGGTGAAAAACTGTTTTTT.

The V call is TRBV3-1, the J call TRBJ2-2; D remains unclear. The CDR3 extends over 13 amino acids. The V and J ends lost 2 bases and 7 bases respectively, with 8 bases between them. The V gene's germline CDR1 is LGHDT and CDR2 YNNKEL (reference sequence). CDR3 nucleotide sequence: TGTGCCAGCAGCCAAAAGGTCAGCGGGGAGCTGTTTTTT. Residues: CASSQKVSGELFF.

This clonotype showed up just a few times. The chain couples TRBV11-3 to TRBJ2-7; TRBD1 matches at 8 bases. V lost 2 bases, J lost 4 bases, and 7 bases stayed unmatched. This CDR3 contains 15 residues. Germline assignment: CDR1 SGHNT and CDR2 YENEEA. CDR3 in amino acids: CASSLSGQEGYEQYF. The CDR3 DNA sequence: TGTGCCAGCAGCTTATCGGGACAGGAGGGGTACGAGCAGTACTTC.

The table lists this clonotype with many counts. The chain employs TRBV5-1 and TRBJ2-7, with 10 bases that match TRBD2. The germline CDR1 and CDR2 sequences are SGHRS and YFSETQ. V was pared by 3 bases and J by 3 bases, with 6 bases of the junction left unmatched. The CDR3 has 15 residues. DNA of the CDR3: TGCGCCAGCAGCTCGGGACTAGCGATCAACTACGAGCAGTACTTC. This encodes CASSSGLAINYEQYF.

The sample holds many counts of this clonotype. The chain couples TRBV5-1 to TRBJ2-3; D gene ambiguous. The CDR3 extends over 16 amino acids. From germline, CDR1 is SGHRS and CDR2 YFSETQ. The V and J ends lost 3 bases and 2 bases respectively, with 16 bases between them. In DNA form, the CDR3 reads TGCGCCAGCAGCTCGGGTTCGCAGTTTTCCACAGATACGCAGTATTTT. Its translation: CASSSGSQFSTDTQYF.

This clonotype was seen repeatedly, ten times or more. The chain couples TRBV7-2 to TRBJ2-7; 9 nucleotides match TRBD2. The V and J ends lost 3 bases and 0 bases, in that order; junction bases with no gene match: 3. CDR3 length: 15 residues. Germline lookup yields CDR1 SGHTA and CDR2 FQGNSA. DNA of the CDR3: TGTGCCAGCAGCTTGGAAGCGGGGGGCTCCTACGAGCAGTACTTC. It codes for CASSLEAGGSYEQYF.

Ten or more counts support this clonotype. The CDR3 sequence is CASSQETIIQRTLEAFF. CDR3 nucleotides: TGCGCCAGCAGCCAAGAAACAATTATCCAACGGACACTCGAAGCTTTCTTT. This chain connects TRBV4-1 to TRBJ1-1, with a weak D call TRBD1 (5 bases). Germline-derived CDR1 and CDR2 are MGHRA and YSYEKL. The CDR3 length is 17 residues. Trimming pared 0 bases from V and 8 bases from J, leaving 22 bases between.

About this clonotype itself: Its ends do not fully match the called genes, so a read error is possible. The CDR3 here is CASSLNNPSTDKQYF. The DNA of the CDR3 is TGCGCCAGCAGCTTGAACAATCCTAGCACAGATAAGCAGTATTTT. The chain couples TRBV5-1 to TRBJ2-3, with D perhaps TRBD2 (5 bases). The CDR3 is 15 residues long. Germline V gene data show CDR1 as SGHRS and CDR2 as YFSETQ. Filled out from reference TRBV5-1 and TRBJ2-3, the complete variable domain reads KAGVTQTPRYLIKTRGQQVTLSCSPISGHRSVSWYQQTPGQGLQFLFEYFSETQRNKGNFPGRFSGRQFSNSRSEMNVSTLELGDSALYLCASSLNNPSTDKQYFGPGTRLTVL.

By share, this clonotype ranks as medium-sized. The genes are TRBV5-1 and TRBJ2-1; the D is unclear. The CDR3 totals 13 residues. Trimming removed 7 bases from V and 3 bases from J, with 11 bases in between. Germline V lookup: CDR1 SGHRS, CDR2 YFSETQ. CDR3 region: CASSQRGYNEQFF. The CDR3 coding sequence is TGCGCCAGCTCACAAAGAGGCTACAATGAGCAGTTCTTC. The entire variable domain, with the rest obtained from reference TRBV5-1 and TRBJ2-1, is as follows: KAGVTQTPRYLIKTRGQQVTLSCSPISGHRSVSWYQQTPGQGLQFLFEYFSETQRNKGNFPGRFSGRQFSNSRSEMNVSTLELGDSALYLCASSQRGYNEQFFGPGTRLTVL.

The rearrangement joins TRBV20-1 to TRBJ1-6; D is unclear. The CDR3 extends over 13 amino acids. V dropped 3 bases and J dropped 10 bases, with 13 bases sitting between them. Germline V gene data show CDR1 as DFQATT and CDR2 as SNEGSKA (reference sequence). CDR3 nucleotides: TGCAGTGCTAGGGACGAGATTCGCTCACCCCTCCACTTT. Encoded protein: CSARDEIRSPLHF.

V and J are TRBV14 and TRBJ2-5; 7 bases are shared with TRBD1. CDR3 length equals 15 residues. The V segment lost 4 bases and the J segment 4 bases; nucleotides outside the gene matches: 9. Germline V gene data show CDR1 as SGHDN and CDR2 as FVKESK. The CDR3 nucleotides are TGTGCCAGCAGCCCGGTTGGTAAGGGGGCAGAGACCCAGTACTTC. Its translation is CASSPVGKGAETQYF.

This clonotype was counted many times. V is TRBV5-1 and J is TRBJ2-3; 7 bases fit TRBD2. The V gene's germline CDR1 is SGHRS and CDR2 YFSETQ. V gave up 3 bases and J gave up 4 bases; unmatched junction bases: 5. The CDR3 consists of 14 residues. The CDR3 loop is CASSSGLVSDTQYF. CDR3 bases: TGCGCCAGCAGCTCCGGACTAGTATCAGATACGCAGTATTTT.

In its sample, this clonotype was seen many times. The V call is TRBV7-9, the J call TRBJ1-1, with D maybe TRBD1 (6 bases). The V end was cut by 5 bases, the J end by 2 bases, with 12 bases between. Germline loops: CDR1 SEHNR, CDR2 FQNEAQ (reference sequence). The CDR3 loop spans 14 amino acids. The CDR3 spells CASSLGGHNTEAFF. The DNA of the CDR3 is TGTGCCAGCAGCCTCGGGGGCCATAACACTGAAGCTTTCTTT.

This clonotype was counted ten times or more. The chain links TRBV28 to TRBJ2-4; either TRBD1 or TRBD2 may supply D (5 bases each). Germline V CDR1 and CDR2: MDHEN, SYDVKM. CDR3 length equals 14 residues. The V and J ends lost 11 bases and 1 base respectively, with 15 bases between them. CDR3 amino acids: CASKAGAAKNIQYF. CDR3 nucleotides: TGTGCCTCAAAAGCCGGGGCGGCCAAAAACATTCAGTACTTC.

This clonotype appeared many times. V and J are TRBV7-9 and TRBJ2-2; 12 bases agree with TRBD2. CDR3 size: 15 residues. V shed 7 bases and J 6 bases; nucleotides not matched to a gene: 6. From germline, CDR1 is SEHNR and CDR2 FQNEAQ (reference sequence). In DNA, the CDR3 is TGTGCCAGCACCCTAGCGGGGGGGCCGCCCGGGGAGCTGTTTTTT. Protein product: CASTLAGGPPGELFF. Together with reference TRBV7-9 and TRBJ2-2, the CDR3 gives the full variable domain: DTGVSQNPRHKITKRGQNVTFRCDPISEHNRLYWYRQTLGQGPEFLTYFQNEAQLEKSRLLSDRFSAERPKGSFSTLEIQRTEQGDSAMYLCASTLAGGPPGELFFGEGSRLTVL.

This clonotype was observed at least ten times. The V and J genes are TRBV5-5 and TRBJ2-1, with D possibly TRBD2 on 6 matching bases. The CDR3 contains 15 residues. V was clipped by 3 bases and J by 8 bases, with 18 bases between them. The germline V gene encodes CDR1 SGHKS and CDR2 YYEKEE (reference sequence). In DNA, the CDR3 is TGTGCCAGCAGCTCCCGGGGACGCGGGGTCGATGAGCAGTTCTTC. Its translation is CASSSRGRGVDEQFF.